What follows describes a single T cell receptor beta chain. The antigen it recognizes is unknown. The junction shows a germline mismatch at one end, possibly a read error. The CDR3 spans 14 residues, from the cysteine through the phenylalanine. Only the CDR3 part of the read is kept: 42 bases, read in frame from the first base. Sequences MNHNY (CDR1) and SVGAGI (CDR2) are obtained from the germline V gene (reference sequence). The roughly 39 donors, aged about 6 to 95 years, were systemically healthy Caucasian individuals from Russia. Around 10 milliliters of peripheral blood were collected from each donor into EDTA-treated Vacutainer tubes. Ficoll-Paque density-gradient centrifugation was used to isolate PBMCs, with at least 7 million obtained per sample. Trizol reagent was used to extract total RNA from the PBMCs, yielding at least 6 micrograms per sample. Naive CD45RAhigh/CD27high T cell percentages were measured by flow cytometry on a PBMC aliquot from every donor.

The sample originates from a study of blood T cells in healthy people across ages (dated by TCRdb to 2014 to 2015). In terms of the full investigation: In model experiments, roughly one uniquely barcoded TCR beta cDNA molecule per two T cells was captured by template switching. To avoid experimental bias, donors of different ages were randomly spread across the sequencing lanes. Donors were grouped into four age groups: young (average 16 years), middle-aged (around 39), aged (approximately 67) and long-lived (less than 85). The study analyzed two additional independent replicas of 1 million unique cDNA reads from the same blood draw for two donors, one aged 18 to 29 and one aged 80 or older. To track age-related changes in TCR beta repertoire diversity, the study relied on deep sequencing normalized with unique cDNA molecular identifiers. Overall results and qualifications from the work: Observed TCR beta diversity per million T cells fell roughly linearly with age, and a significant reduction was already apparent by age roughly 40. Compared with the aged group, the long-lived group had more naive CD4+ T cells, fewer expanded clones and increased TCR diversity, a pattern suggesting age selection. Because profiling used bulk unsorted PBMCs, naive and antigen-experienced compartments could not be compared conclusively. Estimates of total diversity based on one million sequenced T cells were considered lower bounds and underestimates. Because donor CMV infection status was unknown, age-related changes in expanded clonotypes were potentially confounded. There was a strong correlation between observed TCR beta diversity and the percentage of naive T cells measured by flow cytometry.

Library construction relied on 5' RACE. Sequencing was carried out with an Illumina HiSeq 2500. A second PCR of roughly 6 to 11 cycles was run with a J-beta primer mix and a sample-barcoded 5' primer. A unique molecular identifier was introduced onto each TCR beta cDNA molecule by a template-switch 5' adaptor carrying 12 random nucleotides. Each sample yielded at least 2.5 million CDR3-containing paired-end reads. First-strand cDNA was synthesized from all RNA with the Mint cDNA synthesis kit, primed by a TRBC-specific oligonucleotide. Following uracil-DNA glycosylase treatment, a first 18-cycle PCR with universal primers M1SS and BC2_uni_R was performed on all cDNA. The source study handled its data this way. Normalization of each sample was performed by random selection of 1 million high-quality reads, each carrying a distinct molecular identifier. Instead of being binned into consensus sequences, reads with shared molecular identifiers were discarded. MiTCR, set to a Q25 quality threshold and the strictest error-elimination algorithm, was used for CDR3 identification, clonotype clustering and error correction. A nonparametric unseen species model with Euler transformation was used to estimate a lower bound on total TCR beta diversity. TCRdb trimmed public reads at Q25 via fastp, called clones via MiXCR and kept in-frame beta chains. Rows with one shared CDR3 protein collapse into an entry with the most common genes and DNA. These V and J calls rely on TCRdb rather than the paper's analysis. This sample lists about 640,000 distinct CDR3 sequences; roughly 50% were detected once. 30% to 45% of the sample is taken by the ten largest.

The sequenced sample was blood. The V and J genes are TRBV6-6 and TRBJ2-7, and 9 junction bases match TRBD1. This sequence originates from a man between 60 and 70 years old in good health. This receptor has the CDR3 CANSTGQGKGEQYF. DNA sequence: TGTGCCAACAGTACTGGACAGGGGAAGGGCGAGCAGTACTTC.